This TCR beta chain was identified during a study of regulatory T cells in long-lasting Graves disease. Trimming left V 2 bases short and J 0 bases short, with 8 bases between. This CDR3 has 15 residues. In germline, CDR1 is MNHEY, CDR2 SMNVEV (reference sequence). This clonotype was counted at least ten times. Time point of the sample: newly diagnosed GD, antithyroid drugs for less than 3 months. PBMC-derived RNA was used for the TCR library. Library construction for TCR beta used iRepertoire HTBI primers and Arm-PCR of CDR3 regions. TCRdb recomputed calls from the multiplex PCR reads with MiXCR, one row per CDR3 protein. The sample consists of 400,000 to 500,000 distinct CDR3 sequences, roughly 15% of them appearing once. The same sample was also used in a study of T cells in Graves' hyperthyroidism and ophthalmopathy. That source adds: A model using 13 V-J features told ophthalmopathy apart from stable hyperthyroidism.

Sequencing was performed on peripheral blood mononuclear cells (PBMCs), taken at new diagnosis, from a patient treated with antithyroid drugs. The TCR sequence derives from a woman between 18 and 29 years old with Graves disease. This rearrangement joins TRBV27 to TRBJ1-3, with D hard to call. The CDR3 bases are TGTGCCAGCAGTTTAATTGGCAGCTCTGGAAACACCATATATTTT. Translation gives CASSLIGSSGNTIYF.